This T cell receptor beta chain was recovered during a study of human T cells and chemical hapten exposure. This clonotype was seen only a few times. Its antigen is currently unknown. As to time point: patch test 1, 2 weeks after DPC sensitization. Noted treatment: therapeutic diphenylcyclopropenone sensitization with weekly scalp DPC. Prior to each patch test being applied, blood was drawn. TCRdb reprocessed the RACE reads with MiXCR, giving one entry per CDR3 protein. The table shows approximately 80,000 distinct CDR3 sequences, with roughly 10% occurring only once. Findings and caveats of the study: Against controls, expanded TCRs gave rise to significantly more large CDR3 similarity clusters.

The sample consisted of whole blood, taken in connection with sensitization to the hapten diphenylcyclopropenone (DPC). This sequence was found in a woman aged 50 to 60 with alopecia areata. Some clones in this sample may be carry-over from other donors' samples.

As DNA, the CDR3 is TGCGCCAGCAGCTTGGAACAGGGGGCGCGCGGCTACACCTTC. This sequence encodes CASSLEQGARGYTF. The V and J genes are TRBV5-1 and TRBJ1-2, with 9 bases fitting TRBD1. After removal of 0 bases from V and 8 bases from J, the junction contained 5 bases not matched to a gene. The CDR3 extends over 14 amino acids. CDR1 is SGHRS, CDR2 YFSETQ, per germline.